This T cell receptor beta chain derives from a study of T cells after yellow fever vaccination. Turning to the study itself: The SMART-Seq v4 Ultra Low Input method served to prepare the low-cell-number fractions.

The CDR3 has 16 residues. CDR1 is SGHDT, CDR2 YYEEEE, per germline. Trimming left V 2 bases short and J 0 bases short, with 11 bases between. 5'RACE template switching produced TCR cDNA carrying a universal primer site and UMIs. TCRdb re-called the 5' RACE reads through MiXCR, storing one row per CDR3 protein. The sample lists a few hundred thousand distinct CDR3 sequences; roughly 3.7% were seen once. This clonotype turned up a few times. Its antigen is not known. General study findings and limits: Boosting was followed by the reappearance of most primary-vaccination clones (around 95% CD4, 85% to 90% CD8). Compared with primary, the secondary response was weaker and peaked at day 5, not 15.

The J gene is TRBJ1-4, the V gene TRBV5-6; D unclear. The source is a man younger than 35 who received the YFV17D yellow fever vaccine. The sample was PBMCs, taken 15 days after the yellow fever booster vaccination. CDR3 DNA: TGTGCCAGCAGCTTCCTAGGGCATGCAACTAATGAAAAACTGTTTTTT. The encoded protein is CASSFLGHATNEKLFF.